A single sample gave rise to the 7 T cell receptor beta chains below, sequenced in a study of monozygotic twins with inflammatory bowel disease. From the 5' RACE reads, TCRdb lists one entry per CDR3 protein and no DNA. This repertoire includes 300,000 to 400,000 distinct CDR3 sequences. Sequenced: blood. All receptors come from a human donor with ulcerative colitis or Crohn's disease, or a healthy co-twin of an affected twin (not recorded which).

The chain couples TRBV7-2 to TRBJ1-1. The CDR3 contains 15 residues. Germline CDR1 reads SGHTA; CDR2 reads FQGNSA. CDR3 sequence: CASTFPEGGHTEAFF.

The chain couples TRBV2 to TRBJ2-2. The CDR3 extends over 13 amino acids. Germline loops: CDR1 SNHLY, CDR2 FYNNEI. CDR3 residues: CASSESGTGELFF.

This CDR3 is CASRGNWNQPQHF. The V call is TRBV6-5, the J call TRBJ1-5. Germline V CDR1 and CDR2: MNHEY, SVGAGI. This CDR3 spans 13 amino acids.

The chain recombines TRBV19 with TRBJ1-2. This CDR3 has 12 residues. Germline V lookup: CDR1 LNHDA, CDR2 SQIVND (reference sequence). CDR3: CASSPSAVPNTF.

V usage is TRBV5-1 and J usage is TRBJ2-7; TCRdb indicates TRBD1, and absent DNA this call remains unverified. Germline V lookup: CDR1 SGHRS, CDR2 YFSETQ. The length of the CDR3 is 15 residues. This CDR3 reads CASSLLAGDGGEQYF. Complete variable domain (other parts from reference TRBV5-1 and TRBJ2-7): KAGVTQTPRYLIKTRGQQVTLSCSPISGHRSVSWYQQTPGQGLQFLFEYFSETQRNKGNFPGRFSGRQFSNSRSEMNVSTLELGDSALYLCASSLLAGDGGEQYFGPGTRLTVT.

V usage is TRBV5-1 and J usage is TRBJ2-7; TCRdb's D call, TRBD1, is unchecked because there is no DNA. The CDR3 extends over 13 amino acids. From germline, CDR1 is SGHRS and CDR2 YFSETQ. The CDR3: CASGETGSYEQYF.

The chain employs TRBV7-2 and TRBJ1-3; TCRdb names TRBD1, which stays unverified in the absence of DNA. CDR1 is SGHTA and CDR2 is FQGNSA in the germline V gene. The CDR3 consists of 15 residues. The CDR3 here is CASTRQGNTGNTIYF.